The clone carrying this T cell receptor beta chain appeared a few times. Assay: immunoSEQ multiplex PCR; the TCRdb copy retains only in-frame clones and omits some. The sample contains some 70,000 clones, approximately 90% of which appear only once. The data are from a study of blood T cell repertoires in COVID-19. The overall study: Material from acute and convalescent COVID-19 was sourced from the United States, Italy and Spain.

The V and J ends lost 0 bases and 4 bases, in that order; junction bases with no gene match: 11. The V gene's germline CDR1 is LGHDT and CDR2 YNNKEL (reference sequence). The CDR3 is 19 residues long. Sample: peripheral blood. The J gene is TRBJ2-2, the V gene TRBV3-1 (or the pseudogene TRBV3-2), with 10 bases matching TRBD1. This TCR was recovered from a man aged 65 to 79 with active or convalescent COVID-19. The CDR3 region is CASSQDWGSDRGRTGELFF. The CDR3, as DNA: TGTGCCAGCAGCCAAGATTGGGGTAGCGACAGGGGGCGCACCGGGGAGCTGTTTTTT.